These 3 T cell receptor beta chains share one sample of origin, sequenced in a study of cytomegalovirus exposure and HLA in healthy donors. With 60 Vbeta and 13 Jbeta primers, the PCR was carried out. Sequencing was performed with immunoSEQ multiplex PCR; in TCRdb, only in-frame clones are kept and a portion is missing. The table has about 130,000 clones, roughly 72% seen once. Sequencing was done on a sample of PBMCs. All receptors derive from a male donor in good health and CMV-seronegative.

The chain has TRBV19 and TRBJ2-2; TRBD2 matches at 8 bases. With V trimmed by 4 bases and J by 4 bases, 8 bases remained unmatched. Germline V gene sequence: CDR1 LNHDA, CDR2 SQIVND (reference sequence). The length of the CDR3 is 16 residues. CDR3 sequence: CASSTPGGWGTGELFF. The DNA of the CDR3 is TGTGCCAGTAGTACCCCGGGGGGGTGGGGCACCGGGGAGCTGTTTTTT.

The CDR3 sequence: CASSSGQGNTEAFF. The CDR3 nucleotides are TGTGCCAGCAGTTCCGGACAGGGGAACACTGAAGCTTTCTTT. The chain couples TRBV6-5 to TRBJ1-1, with TRBD1 identical over 8 bases. With 4 bases clipped from V and 1 base from J, the junction kept 2 bases outside the gene matches. Germline assignment: CDR1 MNHEY and CDR2 SVGAGI. This CDR3 has 14 amino acids.

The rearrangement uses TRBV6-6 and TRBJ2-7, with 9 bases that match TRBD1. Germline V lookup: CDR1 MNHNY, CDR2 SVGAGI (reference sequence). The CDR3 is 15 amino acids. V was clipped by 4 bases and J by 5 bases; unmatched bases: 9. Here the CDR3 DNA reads TGTGCCAGCAGTTTCCCCGGGACAGGGAGCGACGAGCAGTACTTC. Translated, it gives CASSFPGTGSDEQYF.